The clone carrying this TCR beta chain was seen a few times. Sequence at one end of the junction differs from germline and may be a read error. The entry originates in a study of blood T cells in healthy people across ages. For the second PCR, which ran for roughly 7 to 11 cycles, a sample-barcoded 5' primer and a J-beta primer mix were used. TCRdb itself ran the 5' RACE reads through MiXCR, one entry per CDR3 protein. The sample yields more than 450,000 distinct CDR3 sequences, about 27% seen once. CDR3 size: 14 residues. These data also formed part of another study, on T cells of mothers and their children. As that report states: Related mother and child pairs showed slightly greater overlap (not significant) than unrelated pairs did.

The chain joins TRBV12-3 or TRBV12-4 to TRBJ1-2; D remains ambiguous. The receptor was derived from a boy under 10 years old in good health. Sequenced: blood. The CDR3 DNA sequence: TGTGCCGGCAGCCCCTTAGACGGTGACTATGGCTACACCTTC. It translates to CAGSPLDGDYGYTF.